This T cell receptor (beta chain) is drawn from a study of regulatory T cells in long-lasting Graves disease. Study-wide results and limits: Those with persistent disease had in common more public clonotypes (2,741) than new patients (about 970).

Documented time point: newly diagnosed GD, antithyroid drugs for less than 3 months. RNA extracted from PBMCs served as the sequencing template. Enrollment of patients was through an endocrinology department in Xi'an, China. Building of the TCR beta libraries involved iRepertoire HTBI primers and Arm-PCR of CDR3 regions. A single record per CDR3 protein comes from TCRdb applying MiXCR to the multiplex PCR reads. The repertoire holds roughly 440,000 distinct CDR3 sequences, with over 15% as singletons. This clonotype occurred a few times. The antigen is not known. J was trimmed by 4 bases and V by 1 base; bases with no gene match: 8. CDR3 length: 17 amino acids. Per germline, CDR1 SGHRS and CDR2 YFSETQ. The data were also submitted as part of a second study, on T cells in Graves' hyperthyroidism and ophthalmopathy.

The chain has TRBV5-1 and TRBJ2-5, with TRBD2 matching over 12 bases. Material: peripheral blood mononuclear cells (PBMCs), obtained at new diagnosis, from a patient treated with antithyroid drugs. The TCR comes from a woman between 18 and 29 years old with Graves disease. Here the CDR3 DNA reads TGCGCCAGCAGCTTGTATTTGACTAGCGGGAGTGGAGAGACCCAGTACTTC. Encoded protein: CASSLYLTSGSGETQYF. The whole variable domain, remainder taken from reference TRBV5-1 and TRBJ2-5, is KAGVTQTPRYLIKTRGQQVTLSCSPISGHRSVSWYQQTPGQGLQFLFEYFSETQRNKGNFPGRFSGRQFSNSRSEMNVSTLELGDSALYLCASSLYLTSGSGETQYFGPGTRLLVL.